This T cell receptor beta chain was obtained from a study of glioma-infiltrating T cells after dendritic cell vaccination. V lost 8 bases and J lost 0, with 13 bases in between. Germline CDR1 and CDR2: MNHNS and SASEGT. This CDR3 has 14 amino acids. Assay used: immunoSEQ multiplex PCR; TCRdb lists only in-frame clones, some missing. The sample includes 100,000 or so clones, 80% of them seen just once. This sample's time point: after dendritic cell vaccination, including at tumor progression/relapse. This specimen consisted of blood, obtained after dendritic cell vaccination. This receptor was obtained from a human donor with glioblastoma. The V and J genes are TRBV6-1 and TRBJ1-1; perhaps TRBD1 as D (6 bases). The CDR3 coding sequence is TGTGCCAGCGGGAGACAGGTGATGAACACTGAAGCTTTCTTT. Its translation: CASGRQVMNTEAFF.